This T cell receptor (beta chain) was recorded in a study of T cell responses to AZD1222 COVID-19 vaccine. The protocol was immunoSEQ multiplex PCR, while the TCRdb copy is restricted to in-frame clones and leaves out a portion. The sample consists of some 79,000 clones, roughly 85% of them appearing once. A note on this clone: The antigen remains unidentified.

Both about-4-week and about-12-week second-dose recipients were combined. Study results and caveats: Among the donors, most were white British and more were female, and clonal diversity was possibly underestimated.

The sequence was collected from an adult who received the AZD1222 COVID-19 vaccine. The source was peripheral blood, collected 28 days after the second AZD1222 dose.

The CDR3 nucleotides are TGCGCCAGCAGCTTGGCCCGCCAGCCAATGAACACTGAAGCTTTCTTT. It specifies CASSLARQPMNTEAFF. This chain joins TRBV5-1 and TRBJ1-1; no clear D gene. CDR1 and CDR2 from the germline V gene are SGHRS and YFSETQ. The ends were cut back, 0 bases at V and 0 bases at J, with 12 bases in the middle. The CDR3 extends over 16 amino acids.